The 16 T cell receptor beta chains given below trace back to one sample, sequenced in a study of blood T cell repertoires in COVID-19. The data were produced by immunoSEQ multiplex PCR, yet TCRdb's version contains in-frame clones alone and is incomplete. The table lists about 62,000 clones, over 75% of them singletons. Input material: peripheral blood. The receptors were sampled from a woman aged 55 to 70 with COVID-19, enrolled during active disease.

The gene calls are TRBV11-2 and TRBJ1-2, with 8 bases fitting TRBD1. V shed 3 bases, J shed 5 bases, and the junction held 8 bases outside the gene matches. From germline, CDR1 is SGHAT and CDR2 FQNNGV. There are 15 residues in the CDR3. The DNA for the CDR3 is TGTGCCAGCAGCTTGGTCCCAGGGGGCCGGTATGGCTACACCTTC. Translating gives CASSLVPGGRYGYTF.

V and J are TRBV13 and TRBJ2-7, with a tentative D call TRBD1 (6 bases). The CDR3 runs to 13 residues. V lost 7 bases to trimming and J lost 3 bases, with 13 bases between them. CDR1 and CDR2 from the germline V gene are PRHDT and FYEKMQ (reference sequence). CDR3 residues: CASKITTGYEQYF. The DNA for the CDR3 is TGTGCCAGCAAAATCACGACAGGCTACGAGCAGTACTTC.

CDR3 loop: CASSQVANSGNTIYF. The DNA of the CDR3 is TGTGCCAGCAGCCAAGTAGCCAACTCTGGAAACACCATATATTTT. This rearrangement joins TRBV4-2 to TRBJ1-3, with D unclear. There are 15 residues in the CDR3. Germline V lookup: CDR1 LGHNA, CDR2 YNFKEQ. Trimming stripped 1 base from V and 0 bases from J, with 7 bases between.

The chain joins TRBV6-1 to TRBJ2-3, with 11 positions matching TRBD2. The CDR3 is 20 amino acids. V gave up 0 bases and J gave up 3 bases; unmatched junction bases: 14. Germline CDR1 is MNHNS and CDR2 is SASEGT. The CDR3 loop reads CASSEARLAGGGGWTDTQYF. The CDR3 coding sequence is TGTGCCAGCAGTGAAGCACGTCTAGCGGGAGGTGGTGGATGGACAGATACGCAGTATTTT.

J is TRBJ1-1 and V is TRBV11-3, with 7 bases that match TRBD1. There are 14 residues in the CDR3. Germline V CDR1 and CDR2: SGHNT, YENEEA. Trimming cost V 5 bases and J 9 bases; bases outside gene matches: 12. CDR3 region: CASSLDREWVKAFF. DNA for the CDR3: TGTGCCAGCAGCCTCGACAGGGAGTGGGTTAAAGCTTTCTTT.

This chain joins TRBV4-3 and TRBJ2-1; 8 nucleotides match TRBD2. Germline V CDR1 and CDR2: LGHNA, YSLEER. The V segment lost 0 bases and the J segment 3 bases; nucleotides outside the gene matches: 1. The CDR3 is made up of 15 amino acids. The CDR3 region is CASSQESGGYNEQFF. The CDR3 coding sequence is TGCGCCAGCAGCCAAGAAAGCGGGGGCTACAATGAGCAGTTCTTC.

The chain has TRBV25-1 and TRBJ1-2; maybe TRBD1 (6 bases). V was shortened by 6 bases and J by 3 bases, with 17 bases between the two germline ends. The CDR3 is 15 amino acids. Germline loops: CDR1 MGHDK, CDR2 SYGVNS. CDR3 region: CASRRRGRGDYGYTF. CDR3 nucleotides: TGTGCCAGCAGAAGACGGGGCAGGGGAGACTATGGCTACACCTTC.

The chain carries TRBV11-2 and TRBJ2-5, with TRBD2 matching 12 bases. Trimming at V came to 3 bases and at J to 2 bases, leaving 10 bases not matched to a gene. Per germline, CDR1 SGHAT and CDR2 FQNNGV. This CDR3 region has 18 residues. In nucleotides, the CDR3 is TGTGCCAGCAGCTTCCGGCTAGCGGGAGGGTACAATCAAGAGACCCAGTACTTC. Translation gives CASSFRLAGGYNQETQYF.

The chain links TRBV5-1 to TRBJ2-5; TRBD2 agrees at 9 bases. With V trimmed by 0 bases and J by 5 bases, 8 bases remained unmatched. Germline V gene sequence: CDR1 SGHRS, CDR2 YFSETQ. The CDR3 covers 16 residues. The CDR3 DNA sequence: TGCGCCAGCAGCTTGGTAGCGGGAGTAGTATCGGAGACCCAGTACTTC. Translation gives CASSLVAGVVSETQYF.

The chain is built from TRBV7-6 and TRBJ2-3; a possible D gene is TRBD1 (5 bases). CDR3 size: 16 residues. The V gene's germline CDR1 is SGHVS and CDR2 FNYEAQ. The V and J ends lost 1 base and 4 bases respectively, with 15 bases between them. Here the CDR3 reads CASSLGGQGPADTQYF. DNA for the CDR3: TGTGCCAGCAGCTTAGGAGGTCAGGGTCCCGCAGATACGCAGTATTTT.

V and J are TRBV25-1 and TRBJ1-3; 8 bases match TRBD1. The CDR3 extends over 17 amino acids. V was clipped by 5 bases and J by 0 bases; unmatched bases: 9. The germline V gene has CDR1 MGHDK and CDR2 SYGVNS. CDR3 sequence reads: CASSSRTGIISGNTIYF. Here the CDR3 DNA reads TGTGCCAGCAGTAGCAGGACAGGGATTATCTCTGGAAACACCATATATTTT.

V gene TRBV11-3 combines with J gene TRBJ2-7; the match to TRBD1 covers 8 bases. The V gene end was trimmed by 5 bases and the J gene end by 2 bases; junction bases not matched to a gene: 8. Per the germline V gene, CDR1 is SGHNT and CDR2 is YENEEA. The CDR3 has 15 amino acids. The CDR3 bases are TGTGCCAGCAGCCCACAGGGGGGTTCCCCCTACGAGCAGTACTTC. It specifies CASSPQGGSPYEQYF.

The CDR3, as DNA: TGTGCCAGCAGTTACGGGGCGGGATCATCAGATACGCAGTATTTT. Its protein is CASSYGAGSSDTQYF. J is TRBJ2-3 and V is TRBV6-5, with D maybe TRBD2 (6 bases). CDR1 is MNHEY and CDR2 is SVGAGI in the germline V gene. The CDR3 has 15 residues. V was cut by 2 bases and J by 4 bases, with 13 bases left in between.

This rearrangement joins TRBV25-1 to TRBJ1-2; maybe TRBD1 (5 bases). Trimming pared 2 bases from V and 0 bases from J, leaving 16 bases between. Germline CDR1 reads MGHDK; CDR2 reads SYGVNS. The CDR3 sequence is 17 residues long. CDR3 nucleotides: TGTGCCAGCAGTGAAAGGGGAGGCGCAGGAGCTAACTATGGCTACACCTTC. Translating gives CASSERGGAGANYGYTF.

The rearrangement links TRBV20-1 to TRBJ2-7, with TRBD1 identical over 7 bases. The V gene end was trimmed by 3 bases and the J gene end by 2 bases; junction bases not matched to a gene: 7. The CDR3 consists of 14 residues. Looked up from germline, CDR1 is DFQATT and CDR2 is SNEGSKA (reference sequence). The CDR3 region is CSASPTDRAYEQYF. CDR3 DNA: TGCAGTGCTAGTCCCACCGACAGGGCCTACGAGCAGTACTTC.

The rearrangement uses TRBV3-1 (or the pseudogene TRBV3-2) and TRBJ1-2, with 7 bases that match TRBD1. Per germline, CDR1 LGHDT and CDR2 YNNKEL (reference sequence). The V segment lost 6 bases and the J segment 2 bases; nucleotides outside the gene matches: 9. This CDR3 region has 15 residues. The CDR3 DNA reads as TGTGCCAGCAGGCCCCGGGACAGAGTAAACTATGGCTACACCTTC. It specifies CASRPRDRVNYGYTF.